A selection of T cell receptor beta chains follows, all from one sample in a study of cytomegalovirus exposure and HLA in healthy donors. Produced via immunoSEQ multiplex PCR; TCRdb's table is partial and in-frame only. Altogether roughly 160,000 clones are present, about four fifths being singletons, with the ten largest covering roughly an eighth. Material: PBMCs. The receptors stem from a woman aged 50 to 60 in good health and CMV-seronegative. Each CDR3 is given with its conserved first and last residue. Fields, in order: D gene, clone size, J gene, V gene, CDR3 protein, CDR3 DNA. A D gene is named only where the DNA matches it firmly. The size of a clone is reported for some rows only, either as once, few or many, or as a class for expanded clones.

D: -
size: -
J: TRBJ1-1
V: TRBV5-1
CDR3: CASSLGDREEAFF
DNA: TGCGCCAGCAGCTTGGGCGACAGAGAGGAAGCTTTCTTT

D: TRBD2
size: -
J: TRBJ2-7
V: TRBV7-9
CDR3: CASSRTSGGVSYEQYF
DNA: TGTGCCAGCAGCCGTACTAGCGGGGGAGTTTCCTACGAGCAGTACTTC

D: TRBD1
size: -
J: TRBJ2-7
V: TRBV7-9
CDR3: CASSFNDRVGREQYF
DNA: TGTGCCAGCAGCTTTAACGACAGGGTGGGTAGAGAGCAGTACTTC

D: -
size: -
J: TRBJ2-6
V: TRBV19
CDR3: CASTFARTGANVLTF
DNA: TGTGCCAGTACTTTTGCTAGGACTGGGGCCAACGTCCTGACTTTC

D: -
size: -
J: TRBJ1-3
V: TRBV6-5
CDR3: CASSYARGNTIYF
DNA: TGTGCCAGCAGTTACGCCAGGGGAAACACCATATATTTT

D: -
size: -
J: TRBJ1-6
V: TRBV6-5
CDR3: CASSEMSGHSSPLHF
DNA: TGTGCCAGCAGCGAGATGTCGGGACACTCTTCACCCCTCCACTTT

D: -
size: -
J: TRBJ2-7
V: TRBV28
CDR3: CASSFGGSYEQYF
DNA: TGTGCCAGCAGTTTCGGCGGATCCTACGAGCAGTACTTC

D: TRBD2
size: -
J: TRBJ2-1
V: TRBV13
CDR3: CASSLAGAYNEQFF
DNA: TGTGCCAGCAGCCTAGCGGGGGCCTACAATGAGCAGTTCTTC

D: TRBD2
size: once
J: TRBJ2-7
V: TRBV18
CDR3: CASSPPGVAGRNSYEQYF
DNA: TGTGCCAGCTCACCACCCGGGGTAGCGGGGCGAAACTCCTACGAGCAGTACTTC

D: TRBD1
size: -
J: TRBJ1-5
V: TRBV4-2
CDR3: CASSQLETGGGQPQHF
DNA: TGTGCCAGCAGCCAACTAGAAACAGGGGGCGGTCAGCCCCAGCATTTT

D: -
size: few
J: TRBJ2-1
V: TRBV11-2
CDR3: CASSRQDSSYNEQFF
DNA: TGTGCCAGCAGCCGACAGGACAGCTCCTACAATGAGCAGTTCTTC

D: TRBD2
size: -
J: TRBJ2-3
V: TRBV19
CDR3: CASSAYKTSGLGDTQYF
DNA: TGTGCCAGTAGTGCCTACAAGACTAGCGGGCTTGGAGATACGCAGTATTTT

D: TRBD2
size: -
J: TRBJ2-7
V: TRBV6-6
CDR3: CASSYEAGGLVEQYF
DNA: TGTGCCAGCAGTTACGAAGCGGGGGGGCTGGTCGAGCAGTACTTC

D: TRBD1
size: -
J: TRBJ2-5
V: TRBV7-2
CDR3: CASTQQGWETQYF
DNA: TGTGCCAGCACACAACAGGGGTGGGAGACCCAGTACTTC

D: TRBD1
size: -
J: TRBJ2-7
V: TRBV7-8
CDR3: CASSGRQGAGSEQYF
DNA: TGTGCCAGCAGCGGTCGGCAGGGGGCGGGTTCCGAGCAGTACTTC

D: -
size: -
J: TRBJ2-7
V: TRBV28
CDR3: CASSLRGGVTYEQYF
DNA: TGTGCCAGCAGTTTGAGAGGCGGGGTAACCTACGAGCAGTACTTC

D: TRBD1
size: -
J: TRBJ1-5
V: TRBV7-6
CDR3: CASSPYGTGNFQPQHF
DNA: TGTGCCAGCAGCCCCTATGGGACAGGGAATTTTCAGCCCCAGCATTTT

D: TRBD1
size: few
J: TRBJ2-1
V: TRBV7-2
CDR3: CASSLQQGNEQFF
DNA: TGTGCCAGCAGCTTACAACAGGGGAATGAGCAGTTCTTC

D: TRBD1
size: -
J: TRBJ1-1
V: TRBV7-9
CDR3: CASSIGTGVSTEAFF
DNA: TGTGCCAGCAGCATCGGGACAGGGGTTTCCACTGAAGCTTTCTTT

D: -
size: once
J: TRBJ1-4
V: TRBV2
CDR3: CARGGATNEKLFF
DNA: TGTGCCCGCGGGGGAGCAACTAATGAAAAACTGTTTTTT

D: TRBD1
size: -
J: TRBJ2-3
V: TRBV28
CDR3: CASSLLDRAADTQYF
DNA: TGTGCCAGCAGTTTACTGGACAGGGCGGCTGATACGCAGTATTTT

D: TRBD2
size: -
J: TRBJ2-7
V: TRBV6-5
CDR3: CASSYSGTDSYEQYF
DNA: TGTGCCAGCAGTTACAGCGGGACGGACTCCTACGAGCAGTACTTC

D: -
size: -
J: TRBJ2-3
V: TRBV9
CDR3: CASSVRSGSSTDTQYF
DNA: TGTGCCAGCAGCGTTCGTAGCGGATCTAGCACAGATACGCAGTATTTT

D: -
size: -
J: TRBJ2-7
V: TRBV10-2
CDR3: CASRGDEQYF
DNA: TGCGCCAGCAGAGGAGACGAGCAGTACTTC

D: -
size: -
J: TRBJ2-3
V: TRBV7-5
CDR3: CARSFNHSGSEADTQYF
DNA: TGTGCCAGAAGCTTCAACCATAGCGGGAGCGAGGCAGATACGCAGTATTTT

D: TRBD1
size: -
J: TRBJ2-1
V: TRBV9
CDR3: CASSGGGGTGEQFF
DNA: TGTGCCAGCAGCGGAGGGGGAGGGACAGGGGAGCAGTTCTTC

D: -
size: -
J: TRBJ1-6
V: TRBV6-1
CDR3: CASSVLSRWVAASPLHF
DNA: TGTGCCAGCAGTGTACTTAGCCGTTGGGTCGCGGCTTCACCCCTCCACTTT

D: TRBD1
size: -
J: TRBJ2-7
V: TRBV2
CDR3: CASSVQGAGDEQYF
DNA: TGTGCCAGCAGTGTACAGGGGGCAGGGGACGAGCAGTACTTC

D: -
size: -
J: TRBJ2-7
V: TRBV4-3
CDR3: CASSQDRGRVYEQYF
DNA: TGCGCCAGCAGCCAAGACCGGGGGAGAGTCTACGAGCAGTACTTC

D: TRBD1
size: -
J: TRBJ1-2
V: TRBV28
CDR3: CASSLLAPGTGIDGYTF
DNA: TGTGCCAGCAGTTTGCTCGCACCCGGGACAGGTATTGATGGCTACACCTTC

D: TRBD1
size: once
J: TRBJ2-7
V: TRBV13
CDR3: CASSRGQGTYEQYF
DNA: TGTGCCAGCAGCAGGGGGCAGGGGACCTACGAGCAGTACTTC

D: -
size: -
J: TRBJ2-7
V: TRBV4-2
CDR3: CASSRRLDFHEQYF
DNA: TGTGCCAGCAGCCGCCGACTAGATTTCCACGAGCAGTACTTC

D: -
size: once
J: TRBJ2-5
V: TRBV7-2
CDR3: CASSYGGETQYF
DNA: TGTGCCAGCAGCTACGGAGGGGAGACCCAGTACTTC

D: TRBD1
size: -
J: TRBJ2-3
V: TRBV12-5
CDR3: CASGPYRGASTDTQYF
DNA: TGTGCTAGTGGTCCCTACAGGGGAGCTAGCACAGATACGCAGTATTTT

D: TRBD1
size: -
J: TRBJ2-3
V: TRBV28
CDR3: CASSPVTGTDTQYF
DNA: TGTGCCAGCAGTCCCGTGACAGGGACAGATACGCAGTATTTT

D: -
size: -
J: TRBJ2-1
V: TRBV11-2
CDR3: CASSLLEGIFYNEQFF
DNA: TGTGCCAGCAGCTTATTGGAGGGCATATTCTACAATGAGCAGTTCTTC

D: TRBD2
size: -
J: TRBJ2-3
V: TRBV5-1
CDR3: CASSLVLAGSLATQYF
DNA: TGCGCCAGCAGCTTGGTACTAGCGGGCTCTCTTGCTACGCAGTATTTT

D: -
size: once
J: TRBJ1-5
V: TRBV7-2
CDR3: CASSLDNNQPQHF
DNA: TGTGCCAGCAGCTTAGACAACAATCAGCCCCAGCATTTT